This T cell receptor (beta chain) appears in the sequencing data of a study of cytomegalovirus exposure and HLA in healthy donors. Overall study results and limits: Usually a TCR sequence was rare, but some public TCRs were found in many donors. The study carried out a later analysis of TCR beta sequences. It associated under 20,000 of them with specific HLA alleles at a false discovery rate of 0.05. Reports indicate that TCR beta sequences accurately predicted the HLA-A and HLA-B alleles of most subjects. Immune exposure information comprised only CMV serostatus.

Researchers ran the PCR with 60 Vbeta and 13 Jbeta primers. The protocol was immunoSEQ multiplex PCR, while the TCRdb copy is restricted to in-frame clones and leaves out a portion. This table has 150,000 to 200,000 clones, roughly 79% appearing once. Turning to this clone: The antigen remains undetermined.

Trimming cost V 5 bases and J 5 bases, with 13 bases left between them. The germline CDR1 and CDR2 sequences are GTSNPN and SVGIG (reference sequence). The CDR3 extends over 13 amino acids. The source is a woman aged 30 to 39 in good health and CMV-seropositive. Sequencing input: PBMCs. The genes are TRBV30 and TRBJ2-1; tentative D call: TRBD1 (5 bases). Here the CDR3 DNA reads TGTGCCTGGCACAGGTCCGAGAACAATGAGCAGTTCTTC. It is translated as CAWHRSENNEQFF.